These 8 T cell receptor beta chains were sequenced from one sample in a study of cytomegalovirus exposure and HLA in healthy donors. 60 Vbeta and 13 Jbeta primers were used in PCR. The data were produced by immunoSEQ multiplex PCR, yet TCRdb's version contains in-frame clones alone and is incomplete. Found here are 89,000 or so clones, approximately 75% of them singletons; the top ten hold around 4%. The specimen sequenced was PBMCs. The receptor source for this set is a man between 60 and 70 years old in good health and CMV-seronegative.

The CDR3 DNA is TGCAGCGCTCTCCGGGACAGGGGGTGGGATGAGCAGTTCTTC. This codes for CSALRDRGWDEQFF. V usage is TRBV29-1 and J usage is TRBJ2-1; 11 positions match TRBD1. The length of the CDR3 is 14 residues. Trimming took 7 bases from V and 8 from J; bases not matched to a gene: 10. The germline V gene encodes CDR1 SQVTM and CDR2 ANQGSEA.

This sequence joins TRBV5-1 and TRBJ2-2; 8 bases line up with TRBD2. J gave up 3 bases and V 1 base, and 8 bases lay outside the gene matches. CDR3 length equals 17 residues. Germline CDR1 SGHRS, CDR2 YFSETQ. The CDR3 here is CASSLTAGGRYTGELFF. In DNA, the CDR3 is TGCGCCAGCAGCTTGACGGCGGGGGGCCGGTACACCGGGGAGCTGTTTTTT. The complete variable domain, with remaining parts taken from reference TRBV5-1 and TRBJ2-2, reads KAGVTQTPRYLIKTRGQQVTLSCSPISGHRSVSWYQQTPGQGLQFLFEYFSETQRNKGNFPGRFSGRQFSNSRSEMNVSTLELGDSALYLCASSLTAGGRYTGELFFGEGSRLTVL.

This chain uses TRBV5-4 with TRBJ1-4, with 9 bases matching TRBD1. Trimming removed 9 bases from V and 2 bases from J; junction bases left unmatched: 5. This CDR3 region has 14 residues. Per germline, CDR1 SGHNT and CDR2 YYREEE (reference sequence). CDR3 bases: TGTGCCACTACAGGGGGCCAGACTAATGAAAAACTGTTTTTT. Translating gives CATTGGQTNEKLFF.

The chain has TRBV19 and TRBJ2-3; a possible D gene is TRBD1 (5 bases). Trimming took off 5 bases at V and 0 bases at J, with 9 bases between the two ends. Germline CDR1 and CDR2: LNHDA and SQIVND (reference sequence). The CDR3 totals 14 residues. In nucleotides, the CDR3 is TGTGCCAGTAGTCGACAGAGTAGCACAGATACGCAGTATTTT. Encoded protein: CASSRQSSTDTQYF.

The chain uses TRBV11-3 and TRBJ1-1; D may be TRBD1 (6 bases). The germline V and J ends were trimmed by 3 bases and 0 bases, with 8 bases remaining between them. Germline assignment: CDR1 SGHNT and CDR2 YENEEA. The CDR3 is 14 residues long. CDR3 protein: CASSLGQMNTEAFF. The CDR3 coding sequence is TGTGCCAGCAGCTTGGGACAAATGAACACTGAAGCTTTCTTT.

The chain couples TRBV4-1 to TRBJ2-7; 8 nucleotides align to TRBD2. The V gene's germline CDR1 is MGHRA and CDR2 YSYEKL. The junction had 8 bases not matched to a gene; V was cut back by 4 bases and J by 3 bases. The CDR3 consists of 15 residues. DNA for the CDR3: TGCGCCAGCAGCCCACTTCCGGGGGGGCACTACGAGCAGTACTTC. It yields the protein CASSPLPGGHYEQYF.

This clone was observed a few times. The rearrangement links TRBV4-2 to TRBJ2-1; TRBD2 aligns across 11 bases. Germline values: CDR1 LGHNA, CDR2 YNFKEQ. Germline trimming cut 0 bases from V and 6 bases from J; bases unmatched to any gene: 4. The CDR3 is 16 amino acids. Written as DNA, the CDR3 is TGTGCCAGCAGCCAAGAGGATAGCGGGGGGGCCAATGAGCAGTTCTTC. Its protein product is CASSQEDSGGANEQFF.

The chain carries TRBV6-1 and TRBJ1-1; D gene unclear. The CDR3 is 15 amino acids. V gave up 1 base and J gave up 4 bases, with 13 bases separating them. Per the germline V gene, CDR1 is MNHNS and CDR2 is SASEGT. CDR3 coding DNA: TGTGCCAGCAGTGAAGTCCCGGGTATAGGCACTGAAGCTTTCTTT. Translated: CASSEVPGIGTEAFF.